A single T cell receptor (beta chain) is shown here with its context. The germline V gene has CDR1 ENHRY and CDR2 SYGVKD. The V end lost 0 bases, the J end lost 0 bases, and 9 bases lay between the germline ends. The CDR3 extends over 16 amino acids. This sample was taken from a study of technical replicates of blood from several donors. Method: immunoSEQ multiplex PCR; TCRdb's copy keeps in-frame clones and lacks some. The sample has about 50,000 clones, 90% to 95% seen once. This TCR was recovered from a human donor in good health. Some clones in this sample may be carry-over from other donors' samples. The genes are TRBV10-3 and TRBJ1-3; D is unresolved. Material for sequencing was PBMCs. CDR3 loop: CAISESGGSSGNTIYF. CDR3 in DNA: TGTGCCATCAGTGAGTCCGGCGGCAGCTCTGGAAACACCATATATTTT.